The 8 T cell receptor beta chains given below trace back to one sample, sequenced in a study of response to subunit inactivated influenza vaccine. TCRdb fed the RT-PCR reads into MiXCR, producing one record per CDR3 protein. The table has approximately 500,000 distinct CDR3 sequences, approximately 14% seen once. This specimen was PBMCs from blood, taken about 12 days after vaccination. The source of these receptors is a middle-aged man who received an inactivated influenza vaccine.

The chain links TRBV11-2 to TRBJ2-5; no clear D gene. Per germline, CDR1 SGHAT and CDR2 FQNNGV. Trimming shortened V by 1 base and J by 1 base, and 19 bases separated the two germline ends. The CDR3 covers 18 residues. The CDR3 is CASSLGSGDLLGQETQYF. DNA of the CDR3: TGTGCCAGCAGCTTAGGGTCGGGTGATCTTTTGGGCCAAGAGACCCAGTACTTC.

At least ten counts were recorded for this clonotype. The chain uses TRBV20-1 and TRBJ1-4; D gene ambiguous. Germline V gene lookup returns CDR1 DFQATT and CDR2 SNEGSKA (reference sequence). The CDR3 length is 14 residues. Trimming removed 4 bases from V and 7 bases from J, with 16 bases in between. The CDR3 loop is CSATDADAAEKLFF. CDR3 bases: TGCAGTGCTACAGATGCGGACGCCGCTGAAAAACTGTTTTTT.

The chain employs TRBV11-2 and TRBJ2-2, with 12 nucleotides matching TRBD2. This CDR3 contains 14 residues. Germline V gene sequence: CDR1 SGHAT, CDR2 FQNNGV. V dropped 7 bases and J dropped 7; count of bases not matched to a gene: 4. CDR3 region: CASIPGLAGGELFF. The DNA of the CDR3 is TGTGCCAGCATCCCGGGACTAGCGGGCGGGGAGCTGTTTTTT.

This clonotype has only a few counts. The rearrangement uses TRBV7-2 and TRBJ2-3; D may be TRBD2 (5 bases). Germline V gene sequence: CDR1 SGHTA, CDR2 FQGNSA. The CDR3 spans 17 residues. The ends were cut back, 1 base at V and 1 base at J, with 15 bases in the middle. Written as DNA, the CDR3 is TGTGCCAGCAGCTTAGTAGCGTCTGGGTCGGGCACAGATACGCAGTATTTT. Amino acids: CASSLVASGSGTDTQYF.

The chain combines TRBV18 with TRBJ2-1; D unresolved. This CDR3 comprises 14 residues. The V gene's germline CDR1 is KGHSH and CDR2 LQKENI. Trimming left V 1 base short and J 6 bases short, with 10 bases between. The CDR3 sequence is CASSPRAPPNEQFF. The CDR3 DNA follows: TGTGCCAGCTCACCACGGGCTCCACCCAATGAGCAGTTCTTC.

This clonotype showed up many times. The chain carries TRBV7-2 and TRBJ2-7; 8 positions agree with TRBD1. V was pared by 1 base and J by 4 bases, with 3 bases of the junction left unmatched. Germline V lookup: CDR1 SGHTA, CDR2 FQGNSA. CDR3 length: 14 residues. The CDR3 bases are TGTGCCAGCAGCTTAGTGGGACAGGTTTACGAGCAGTACTTC. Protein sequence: CASSLVGQVYEQYF. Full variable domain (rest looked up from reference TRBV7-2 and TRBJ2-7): GAGVSQSPSNKVTEKGKDVELRCDPISGHTALYWYRQSLGQGLEFLIYFQGNSAPDKSGLPSDRFSAERTGGSVSTLTIQRTQQEDSAVYLCASSLVGQVYEQYFGPGTRLTVT.

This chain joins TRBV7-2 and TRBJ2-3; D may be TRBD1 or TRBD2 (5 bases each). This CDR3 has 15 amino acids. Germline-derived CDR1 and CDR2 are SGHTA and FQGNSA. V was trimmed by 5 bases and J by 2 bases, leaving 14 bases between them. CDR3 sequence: CASSRDRTFTDTQYF. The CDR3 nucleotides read TGTGCCAGCAGCAGGGACCGAACCTTCACAGATACGCAGTATTTT.

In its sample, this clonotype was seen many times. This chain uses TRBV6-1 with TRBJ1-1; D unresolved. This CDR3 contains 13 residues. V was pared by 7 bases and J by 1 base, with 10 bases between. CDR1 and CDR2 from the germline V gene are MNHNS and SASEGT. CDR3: CASMIQRNTEAFF. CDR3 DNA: TGTGCCAGCATGATACAGAGGAACACTGAAGCTTTCTTT.